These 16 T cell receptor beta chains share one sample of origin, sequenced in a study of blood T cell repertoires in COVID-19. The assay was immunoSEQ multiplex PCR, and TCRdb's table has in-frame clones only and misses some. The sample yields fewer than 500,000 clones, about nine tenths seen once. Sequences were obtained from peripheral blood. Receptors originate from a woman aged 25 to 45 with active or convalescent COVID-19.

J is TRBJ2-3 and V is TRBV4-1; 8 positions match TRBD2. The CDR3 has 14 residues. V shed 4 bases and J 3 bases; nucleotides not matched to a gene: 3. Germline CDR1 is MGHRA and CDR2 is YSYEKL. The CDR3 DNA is TGCGCCAGCAGCCCTAGCGGGTTAACAGATACGCAGTATTTT. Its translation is CASSPSGLTDTQYF.

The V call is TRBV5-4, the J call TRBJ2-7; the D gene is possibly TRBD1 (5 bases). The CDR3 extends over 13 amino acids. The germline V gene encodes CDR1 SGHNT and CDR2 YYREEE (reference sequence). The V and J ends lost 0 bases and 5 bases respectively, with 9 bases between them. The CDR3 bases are TGTGCCAGCAGCTTGGAAGTGGGGCACGAGCAGTACTTC. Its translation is CASSLEVGHEQYF.

CDR3 sequence: CAWIKTGGIEWDEAFF. As DNA, the CDR3 is TGTGCCTGGATCAAAACCGGGGGAATTGAGTGGGATGAAGCTTTCTTT. The J gene is TRBJ1-1, the V gene TRBV30; TRBD1 is a possible D gene (5 bases). Trimming pared 4 bases from V and 7 bases from J, leaving 25 bases between. The CDR3 sequence is 16 residues long. Germline CDR1 is GTSNPN and CDR2 is SVGIG (reference sequence).

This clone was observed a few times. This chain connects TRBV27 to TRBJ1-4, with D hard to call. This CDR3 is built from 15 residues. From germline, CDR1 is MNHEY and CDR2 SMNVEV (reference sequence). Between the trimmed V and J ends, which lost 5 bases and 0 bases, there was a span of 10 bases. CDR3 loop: CASSRTHATNEKLFF. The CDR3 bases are TGTGCCAGCAGTCGGACTCACGCAACTAATGAAAAACTGTTTTTT.

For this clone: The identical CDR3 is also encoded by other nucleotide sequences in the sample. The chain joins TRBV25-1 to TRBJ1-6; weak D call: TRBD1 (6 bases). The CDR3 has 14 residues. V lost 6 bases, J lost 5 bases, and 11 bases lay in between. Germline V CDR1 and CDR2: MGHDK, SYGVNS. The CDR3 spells CASRGQPDNSPLHF. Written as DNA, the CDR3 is TGTGCCAGCAGAGGACAGCCTGATAATTCACCCCTCCACTTT.

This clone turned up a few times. The CDR3 protein is CSAPRFETQYF. For the CDR3, the DNA is TGCAGTGCTCCCCGGTTTGAGACCCAGTACTTC. The rearrangement links TRBV20-1 to TRBJ2-5; no definite D call. Trimming removed 5 bases from V and 5 bases from J, with 9 bases in between. This CDR3 spans 11 amino acids. Germline CDR1 reads DFQATT; CDR2 reads SNEGSKA (reference sequence).

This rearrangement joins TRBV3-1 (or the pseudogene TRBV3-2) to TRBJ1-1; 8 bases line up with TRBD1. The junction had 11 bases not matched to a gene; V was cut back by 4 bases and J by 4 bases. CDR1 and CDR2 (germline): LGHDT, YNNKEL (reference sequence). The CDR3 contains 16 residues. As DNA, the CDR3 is TGTGCCAGCAGCCCGTATAGGGGACAGGTGGTCACTGAAGCTTTCTTT. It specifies CASSPYRGQVVTEAFF.

The DNA for the CDR3 is TGTGCCTGGAGTCCTGGGACAGACAATCAGCCCCAGCATTTT. As protein: CAWSPGTDNQPQHF. The chain uses TRBV30 and TRBJ1-5; the match to TRBD1 covers 7 bases. The length of the CDR3 is 14 residues. The trim removed 2 bases at V and 3 bases at J, leaving 4 bases unmatched. CDR1 is GTSNPN, CDR2 SVGIG, per germline (reference sequence).

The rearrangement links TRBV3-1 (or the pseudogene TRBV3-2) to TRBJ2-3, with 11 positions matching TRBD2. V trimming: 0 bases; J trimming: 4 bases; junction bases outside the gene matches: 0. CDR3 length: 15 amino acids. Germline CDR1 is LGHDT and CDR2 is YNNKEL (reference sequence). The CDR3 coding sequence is TGTGCCAGCAGCCAAGAACTAGCGGGAGCAGATACGCAGTATTTT. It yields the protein CASSQELAGADTQYF.

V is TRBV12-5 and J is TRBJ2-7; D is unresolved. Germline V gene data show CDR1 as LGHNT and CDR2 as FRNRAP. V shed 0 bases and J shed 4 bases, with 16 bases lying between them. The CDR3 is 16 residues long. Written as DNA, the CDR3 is TGTGCTAGTGGTTTGGTAGAGGCGGAAAGCGCTTACGAGCAGTACTTC. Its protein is CASGLVEAESAYEQYF.

The CDR3 spells CASSQDTGYGNTIYF. Here the CDR3 DNA reads TGTGCCAGCAGCCAAGACACAGGATATGGAAACACCATATATTTT. The chain joins TRBV3-1 (or the pseudogene TRBV3-2) to TRBJ1-3, with a possible D match to TRBD1 (5 bases). The germline gives CDR1 LGHDT, CDR2 YNNKEL (reference sequence). This CDR3 is 15 amino acids long. Between the trimmed V and J ends, which lost 0 bases and 3 bases, there was a span of 9 bases.

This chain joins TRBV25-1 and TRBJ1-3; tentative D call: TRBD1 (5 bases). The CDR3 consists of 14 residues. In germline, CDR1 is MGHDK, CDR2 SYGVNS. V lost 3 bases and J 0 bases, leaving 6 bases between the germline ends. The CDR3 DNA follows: TGTGCCAGCAGTGAGGGGGGCTCTGGAAACACCATATATTTT. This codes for CASSEGGSGNTIYF. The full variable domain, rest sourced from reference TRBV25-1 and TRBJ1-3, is EADIYQTPRYLVIGTGKKITLECSQTMGHDKMYWYQQDPGMELHLIHYSYGVNSTEKGDLSSESTVSRIRTEHFPLTLESARPSHTSQYLCASSEGGSGNTIYFGEGSWLTVV.

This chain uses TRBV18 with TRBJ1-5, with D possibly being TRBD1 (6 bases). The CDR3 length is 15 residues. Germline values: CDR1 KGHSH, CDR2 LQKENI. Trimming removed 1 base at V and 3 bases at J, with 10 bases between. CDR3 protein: CASSPQRTDNQPQHF. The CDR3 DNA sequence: TGTGCCAGCTCACCACAAAGGACAGACAATCAGCCCCAGCATTTT.

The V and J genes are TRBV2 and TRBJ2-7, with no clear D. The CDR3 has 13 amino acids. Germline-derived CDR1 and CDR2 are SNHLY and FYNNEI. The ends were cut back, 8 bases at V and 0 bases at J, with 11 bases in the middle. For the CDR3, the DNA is TGTGCCAGCTTGGTGAGGCGCTCCTACGAGCAGTACTTC. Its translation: CASLVRRSYEQYF.

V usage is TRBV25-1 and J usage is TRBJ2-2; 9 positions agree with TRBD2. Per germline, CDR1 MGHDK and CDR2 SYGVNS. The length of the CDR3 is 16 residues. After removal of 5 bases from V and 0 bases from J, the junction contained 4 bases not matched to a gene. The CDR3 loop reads CASSKSGGPNTGELFF. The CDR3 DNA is TGTGCCAGCAGTAAGAGCGGGGGGCCGAACACCGGGGAGCTGTTTTTT.

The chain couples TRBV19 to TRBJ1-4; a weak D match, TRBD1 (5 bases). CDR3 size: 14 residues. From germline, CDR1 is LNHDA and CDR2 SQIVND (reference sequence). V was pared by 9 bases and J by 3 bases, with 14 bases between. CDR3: CASSPGQANEKLFF. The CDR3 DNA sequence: TGTGCCAGCTCCCCCGGACAAGCTAATGAAAAACTGTTTTTT.